A single sample gave rise to the 14 T cell receptor beta chains below, sequenced in a study of blood T cell repertoires in COVID-19. TCRdb's copy holds only in-frame clones and misses some; the assay was immunoSEQ multiplex PCR. The sample consists of approximately 260,000 clones, roughly four fifths of them appearing once. Sample: peripheral blood. All receptors come from a woman aged 80 or over with acute or convalescent COVID-19.

The genes are TRBV28 and TRBJ2-5; 10 bases agree with TRBD2. This CDR3 has 17 amino acids. The ends lost 7 bases at V and 2 bases at J; junction bases unmatched: 13. Germline V CDR1 and CDR2: MDHEN, SYDVKM. The CDR3 reads CASTLGLAGEGQETQYF. CDR3 DNA sequence: TGTGCCAGCACCCTCGGGCTAGCGGGAGAAGGACAAGAGACCCAGTACTTC. Drawing the rest from reference TRBV28 and TRBJ2-5, the complete variable domain is DVKVTQSSRYLVKRTGEKVFLECVQDMDHENMFWYRQDPGLGLRLIYFSYDVKMKEKGDIPEGYSVSREKKERFSLILESASTNQTSMYLCASTLGLAGEGQETQYFGPGTRLLVL.

The V and J genes are TRBV11-2 and TRBJ2-3; D not certain. The CDR3 covers 12 residues. Germline loops: CDR1 SGHAT, CDR2 FQNNGV. V was trimmed by 7 bases and J by 5 bases, leaving 10 bases between them. The CDR3, as DNA: TGTGCCAGCAAACTACGTGGAGATACGCAGTATTTT. Translation: CASKLRGDTQYF.

This clone has more than one count but fewer than ten. The genes are TRBV3-1 (or the pseudogene TRBV3-2) and TRBJ1-2; tentatively, D is TRBD1 (5 bases). The CDR3 contains 13 residues. V was cut by 8 bases and J by 4 bases, with 14 bases left in between. Germline V gene data show CDR1 as LGHDT and CDR2 as YNNKEL (reference sequence). CDR3: CASEAGEGYGYTF. The CDR3 DNA is TGTGCCAGCGAGGCGGGGGAGGGCTATGGCTACACCTTC.

V is TRBV7-8 and J is TRBJ2-7; D unclear. Germline CDR1 and CDR2: SGHVS and FQNEAQ. Trimming took 5 bases from V and 6 from J, leaving 11 bases between them. This CDR3 is built from 12 residues. The CDR3 loop reads CASSPYNGEQYF. The CDR3 DNA reads as TGTGCCAGCAGCCCTTATAACGGCGAGCAGTACTTC.

The chain carries TRBV6-2 or TRBV6-3 and TRBJ1-1; 7 bases fit TRBD1. CDR3 length: 16 amino acids. CDR1 and CDR2 (germline): MNHEY, SVGEGT. V trimming: 4 bases; J trimming: 1 base; junction bases outside the gene matches: 9. CDR3 region: CASSSLKGAGNTEAFF. CDR3 DNA: TGTGCCAGCAGTTCTTTAAAGGGGGCTGGGAACACTGAAGCTTTCTTT.

The chain has TRBV18 and TRBJ1-2, with TRBD1 matching over 8 bases. Losses at the gene ends were 6 bases for V and 4 bases for J; bases not matched to a gene: 10. The germline V gene encodes CDR1 KGHSH and CDR2 LQKENI. This CDR3 comprises 15 residues. This CDR3 reads CASSQGRQGSYGYTF. The CDR3 coding sequence is TGTGCCAGCTCCCAGGGGAGACAGGGGTCCTATGGCTACACCTTC.

This chain joins TRBV28 and TRBJ1-2; D perhaps matches TRBD1 (5 bases). This CDR3 spans 13 amino acids. The germline gives CDR1 MDHEN, CDR2 SYDVKM. V was cut by 8 bases and J by 3 bases, with 13 bases left in between. CDR3 loop: CASHGGGDYGYTF. The CDR3 DNA reads TGTGCCAGCCATGGTGGGGGGGACTATGGCTACACCTTC.

V and J are TRBV6-5 and TRBJ1-2; 9 positions match TRBD1. The CDR3 spans 14 residues. V trimming: 7 bases; J trimming: 8 bases; junction bases outside the gene matches: 11. Per the germline V gene, CDR1 is MNHEY and CDR2 is SVGAGI. CDR3: CASILGQGGRGYTF. CDR3 DNA sequence: TGTGCCAGCATTCTGGGACAGGGAGGACGCGGCTACACCTTC.

The chain has TRBV18 and TRBJ2-5; 8 bases align to TRBD1. Germline loops: CDR1 KGHSH, CDR2 LQKENI. This CDR3 comprises 15 residues. The V segment lost 3 bases and the J segment 1 base; nucleotides outside the gene matches: 4. CDR3 sequence: CASSPRTGPQETQYF. In DNA, the CDR3 is TGTGCCAGCTCACCTCGGACAGGGCCCCAAGAGACCCAGTACTTC.

This clone has just one count. The chain uses TRBV5-1 and TRBJ1-2; D is ambiguous. The CDR3 extends over 11 amino acids. V was shortened by 4 bases and J by 6 bases, with 7 bases between the two germline ends. The germline CDR1 and CDR2 sequences are SGHRS and YFSETQ. CDR3 sequence: CASSPGDGYTF. For the CDR3, the DNA is TGCGCCAGCAGCCCCGGGGATGGCTACACCTTC.

This clone was found a few times. The V call is TRBV2, the J call TRBJ1-2; 7 bases are shared with TRBD1. Per the germline V gene, CDR1 is SNHLY and CDR2 is FYNNEI. The V segment lost 5 bases and the J segment 2 bases; nucleotides outside the gene matches: 8. CDR3 size: 15 residues. The CDR3 is CASSSTGRSNYGYTF. For the CDR3, the DNA is TGTGCCAGCAGTTCGACAGGGCGATCCAACTATGGCTACACCTTC.

J is TRBJ2-1 and V is TRBV5-4; a possible D gene is TRBD2 (5 bases). The CDR3 consists of 17 residues. Germline CDR1 is SGHNT and CDR2 is YYREEE (reference sequence). V lost 4 bases, J lost 0 bases, and 17 bases lay in between. CDR3 sequence: CASSGGAPGSSYNEQFF. CDR3 in DNA: TGTGCCAGCAGCGGTGGCGCGCCGGGGAGCTCCTACAATGAGCAGTTCTTC.

This clone was counted a single time. The chain carries TRBV6-5 and TRBJ1-5, with 8 bases that match TRBD1. The CDR3 consists of 15 residues. J gave up 0 bases and V 6 bases, and 4 bases lay outside the gene matches. Looked up from germline, CDR1 is MNHEY and CDR2 is SVGAGI. DNA of the CDR3: TGTGCCAGCAGCGGACAGGGCAATAGCAATCAGCCCCAGCATTTT. This encodes CASSGQGNSNQPQHF.

This chain joins TRBV6-5 and TRBJ2-4, with TRBD2 identical over 9 bases. CDR1 is MNHEY and CDR2 is SVGAGI in the germline V gene. V was pared by 5 bases and J by 10 bases, with 9 bases of the junction left unmatched. This CDR3 has 14 residues. DNA of the CDR3: TGTGCCAGCAGTAGGAGTATGCGGGAGGGGATTCAGTACTTC. This codes for CASSRSMREGIQYF.